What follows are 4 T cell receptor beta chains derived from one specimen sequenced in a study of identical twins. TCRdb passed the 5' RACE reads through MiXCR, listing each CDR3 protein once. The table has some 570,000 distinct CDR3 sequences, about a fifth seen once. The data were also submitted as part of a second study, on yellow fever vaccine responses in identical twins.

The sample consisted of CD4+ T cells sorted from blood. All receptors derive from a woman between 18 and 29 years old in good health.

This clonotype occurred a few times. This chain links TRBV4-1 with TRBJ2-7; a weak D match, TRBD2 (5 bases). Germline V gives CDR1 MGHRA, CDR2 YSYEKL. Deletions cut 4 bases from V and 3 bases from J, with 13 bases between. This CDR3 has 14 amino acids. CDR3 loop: CASSPGVGIYEQYF. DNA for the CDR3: TGCGCCAGCAGCCCCGGGGTGGGAATCTACGAGCAGTACTTC.

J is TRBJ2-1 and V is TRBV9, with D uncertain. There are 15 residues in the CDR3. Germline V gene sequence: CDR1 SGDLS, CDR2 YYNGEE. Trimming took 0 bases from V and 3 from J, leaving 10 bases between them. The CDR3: CASSVGPADYNEQFF. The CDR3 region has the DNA TGTGCCAGCAGCGTAGGCCCAGCAGACTACAATGAGCAGTTCTTC.

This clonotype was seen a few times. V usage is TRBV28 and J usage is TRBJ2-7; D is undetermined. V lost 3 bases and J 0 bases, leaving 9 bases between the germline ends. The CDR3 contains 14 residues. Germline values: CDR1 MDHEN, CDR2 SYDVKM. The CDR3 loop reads CASSFRAASYEQYF. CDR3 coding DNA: TGTGCCAGCAGTTTCCGGGCTGCCTCCTACGAGCAGTACTTC.

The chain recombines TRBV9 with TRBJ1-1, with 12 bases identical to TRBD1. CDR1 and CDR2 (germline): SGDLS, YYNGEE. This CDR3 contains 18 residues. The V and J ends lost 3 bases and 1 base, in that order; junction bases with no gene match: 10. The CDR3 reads CASSGRWGTGGSNTEAFF. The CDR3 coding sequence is TGTGCCAGCAGCGGTAGATGGGGGACAGGGGGCTCGAACACTGAAGCTTTCTTT. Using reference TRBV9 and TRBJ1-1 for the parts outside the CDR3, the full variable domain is DSGVTQTPKHLITATGQRVTLRCSPRSGDLSVYWYQQSLDQGLQFLIQYYNGEERAKGNILERFSAQQFPDLHSELNLSSLELGDSALYFCASSGRWGTGGSNTEAFFGQGTRLTVV.